This T cell receptor beta chain originates from a study of shared clonotypes between healthy human individuals. The CDR3 length is 13 residues. The germline CDR1 and CDR2 sequences are MDHEN and SYDVKM. Trimming removed 1 base from V and 1 base from J, with 3 bases in between. In the case of this clone: The identical CDR3 is also encoded by other nucleotide sequences in the sample.

Naive CD8 cells, CD45RO-negative and positively selected for CCR7, excluded terminally differentiated effector memory CD45RA+ cells. Here immunoSEQ multiplex PCR was the method, and the copy in TCRdb shows in-frame clones only, minus some. The sample holds around 1.9 million clones; approximately 94% are singletons and the top ten take over 1.5%. This sequence was found in a man aged 18-30 years in good health. Some clones in this sample may be carry-over from other donors' samples. Sequencing input: naive CD8+ T cells from PBMCs. The V gene is TRBV28, the J gene TRBJ2-3, with D uncertain. The CDR3 nucleotides read TGTGCCAGCAGTTTATACCGCACAGATACGCAGTATTTT. Translating it yields CASSLYRTDTQYF. The full variable domain, with the rest looked up from reference TRBV28 and TRBJ2-3, is DVKVTQSSRYLVKRTGEKVFLECVQDMDHENMFWYRQDPGLGLRLIYFSYDVKMKEKGDIPEGYSVSREKKERFSLILESASTNQTSMYLCASSLYRTDTQYFGPGTRLTVL.